In its sample, the clone carrying this TCR beta chain was seen a few times. Its specificity is not known. Assay: immunoSEQ multiplex PCR; the TCRdb copy retains only in-frame clones and omits some. The sample consists of fewer than 40,000 clones, about four fifths of them appearing once. These data originate in a study of OX40 agonist ivuxolimab in advanced cancers. Study at large: Every 2 weeks, ivuxolimab was infused into the patients intravenously at between 0.01 and 10 mg/kg.

Study-wide findings and caveats: At 0.1-3.0 mg/kg, partial responders had clonal expansion among the lowest observed.

The CDR3 consists of 14 residues. The V segment lost 6 bases and the J segment 5 bases; nucleotides outside the gene matches: 6. Germline values: CDR1 LNHDA, CDR2 SQIVND (reference sequence). Source: CD4+ or CD8+ T cells sorted from blood, taken in a trial of the OX40 agonist ivuxolimab. The receptor's source is an adult with an advanced solid tumor such as melanoma, head and neck, liver or kidney cancer. The chain uses TRBV19 and TRBJ1-1; 10 bases match TRBD1. In DNA, the CDR3 is TGTGCCAGTAGCACCGGGACAGGGGTAACTGAAGCTTTCTTT. Translating it yields CASSTGTGVTEAFF.